The 18 T cell receptor beta chains given below trace back to one sample, sequenced in a study of T-cell memory formation after mild COVID-19. Each CDR3 protein is one row after TCRdb ran MiXCR on the 5' RACE reads. The sample shows a few hundred thousand distinct CDR3 sequences, roughly 15% of them seen only once. The source material was PBMCs or a T cell subset sorted from them (not recorded which). The receptors originated from a man aged 18 to 29 who had mild COVID-19 (a few samples of this study predate the infection). Cell type and time point are not known.

The V gene is TRBV14, the J gene TRBJ1-3; D gene unclear. V was clipped by 1 base and J by 6 bases, with 7 bases between them. The V gene's germline CDR1 is SGHDN and CDR2 FVKESK. This CDR3 spans 13 amino acids. CDR3 DNA: TGTGCCAGCAGCCAAGGGAGGTTAAACACCATATATTTT. Encoded protein: CASSQGRLNTIYF.

This clonotype was seen a few times. The chain couples TRBV7-2 to TRBJ1-1; TRBD1 matches 7 bases. The CDR3 sequence is 15 residues long. V shed 4 bases and J 5 bases; nucleotides not matched to a gene: 10. Germline CDR1 SGHTA, CDR2 FQGNSA. The CDR3 DNA reads TGTGCCAGCAGCTCCCAAGGGGGACAGTTGACTGAAGCTTTCTTT. Amino acid sequence: CASSSQGGQLTEAFF.

This clonotype has just a few counts. V and J are TRBV4-1 and TRBJ2-3, with D unresolved. Germline V gene sequence: CDR1 MGHRA, CDR2 YSYEKL. The CDR3 is 14 residues long. Trimming shortened V by 4 bases and J by 4 bases, and 12 bases separated the two germline ends. The CDR3 region is CASSLYSQSDTQYF. The CDR3 DNA reads TGCGCCAGCAGCCTGTACAGCCAATCAGATACGCAGTATTTT.

This clonotype was seen at least ten times. J is TRBJ2-1 and V is TRBV19; tentative D call: TRBD1 (5 bases). V was clipped by 3 bases and J by 11 bases, with 8 bases between them. CDR1 and CDR2 from the germline V gene are LNHDA and SQIVND (reference sequence). This CDR3 is 11 amino acids long. This CDR3 reads CASSIRVKQFF. CDR3 DNA sequence: TGTGCCAGTAGTATCAGGGTTAAGCAGTTCTTC.

This clonotype occurred a few times. The chain employs TRBV19 and TRBJ2-2; D is unclear. V was cut by 1 base and J by 0 bases, with 3 bases left in between. The CDR3 is made up of 14 amino acids. Germline values: CDR1 LNHDA, CDR2 SQIVND (reference sequence). DNA for the CDR3: TGTGCCAGTAGTATAGGGCCGAACACCGGGGAGCTGTTTTTT. The encoded protein is CASSIGPNTGELFF. The full variable domain, its missing parts supplied by reference TRBV19 and TRBJ2-2, is DGGITQSPKYLFRKEGQNVTLSCEQNLNHDAMYWYRQDPGQGLRLIYYSQIVNDFQKGDIAEGYSVSREKKESFPLTVTSAQKNPTAFYLCASSIGPNTGELFFGEGSRLTVL.

This clonotype was detected only a few times. J is TRBJ1-2 and V is TRBV4-3; tentative D call: TRBD1 (5 bases). Germline V lookup: CDR1 LGHNA, CDR2 YSLEER. The V gene lost 2 bases and the J gene lost 8 bases, with 12 bases spanning the gap. The length of the CDR3 is 13 residues. The DNA for the CDR3 is TGCGCCAGCAGCCAACGGGGGTTTGGAGGCTACACCTTC. This encodes CASSQRGFGGYTF.

The rearrangement joins TRBV7-2 to TRBJ2-5; TRBD1 is a possible D gene (6 bases). Germline V lookup: CDR1 SGHTA, CDR2 FQGNSA. There are 13 residues in the CDR3. Trimming cost V 9 bases and J 7 bases, with 18 bases left between them. CDR3 residues: CASCPGEGGTQYF. The CDR3 nucleotides read TGTGCCAGTTGCCCCGGGGAAGGGGGGACCCAGTACTTC.

A few counts support this clonotype. CDR3 sequence reads: CASSWGFGQNYEQYF. As DNA, the CDR3 is TGTGCCAGCAGTTGGGGGTTCGGGCAGAACTACGAGCAGTACTTC. The chain is built from TRBV12-3 or TRBV12-4 and TRBJ2-7; D is perhaps TRBD1 or TRBD2 (5 bases each). Trimming cost V 4 bases and J 3 bases, with 16 bases left between them. This CDR3 contains 15 residues.

The rearrangement links TRBV4-1 to TRBJ2-3; no firm D call. V was cut by 0 bases and J by 3 bases, with 7 bases left in between. The CDR3 sequence is 14 residues long. Germline V CDR1 and CDR2: MGHRA, YSYEKL. The CDR3 DNA reads TGCGCCAGCAGCCAAGATGACATTACAGATACGCAGTATTTT. Translated, it gives CASSQDDITDTQYF.

The chain joins TRBV11-2 to TRBJ2-5; 7 nucleotides align to TRBD2. Germline V gene sequence: CDR1 SGHAT, CDR2 FQNNGV. The ends lost 2 bases at V and 0 bases at J; junction bases unmatched: 6. CDR3 length equals 16 residues. This CDR3 reads CASSLRGEGYQETQYF. In nucleotides, the CDR3 is TGTGCCAGCAGCTTAAGAGGGGAGGGTTACCAAGAGACCCAGTACTTC.

The chain employs TRBV4-2 and TRBJ2-7, with D hard to call. The CDR3 is made up of 13 amino acids. Germline assignment: CDR1 LGHNA and CDR2 YNFKEQ. Trimming left V 1 base short and J 2 bases short, with 6 bases between. Here the CDR3 DNA reads TGTGCCAGCAGCCAAGCGGTTACCTACGAGCAGTACTTC. Its translation: CASSQAVTYEQYF.

This clonotype was observed a few times. The chain employs TRBV7-8 and TRBJ1-2, with no clear D. Germline CDR1 reads SGHVS; CDR2 reads FQNEAQ. This CDR3 is built from 14 residues. V gave up 2 bases and J gave up 7 bases, with 14 bases separating them. CDR3 nucleotides: TGTGCCAGCAGCTTAAGGCAGTCCCCCGGTGGCTACACCTTC. Translating gives CASSLRQSPGGYTF.

DNA for the CDR3: TGCGCCACCACCTACGGAGACGGCAATTCACCCCTCCACTTT. Its protein product is CATTYGDGNSPLHF. This chain connects TRBV5-1 to TRBJ1-6; D unclear. The CDR3 is 14 amino acids. Germline V gene sequence: CDR1 SGHRS, CDR2 YFSETQ. The V and J ends lost 9 bases and 7 bases respectively, with 17 bases between them.

V is TRBV6-2 or TRBV6-3 and J is TRBJ1-5; D is unresolved. Germline V gene sequence: CDR1 MNHEY, CDR2 SVGEGT. The CDR3 runs 11 residues. V shed 2 bases and J shed 12 bases, with 8 bases lying between them. This chain's CDR3 is CASSYGPDQHF. In DNA form, the CDR3 reads TGTGCCAGCAGTTACGGCCCAGACCAGCATTTT.

The genes are TRBV12-3 or TRBV12-4 and TRBJ2-2; TRBD1 agrees at 8 bases. The ends lost 6 bases at V and 6 bases at J; junction bases unmatched: 6. The CDR3 extends over 14 amino acids. CDR3 sequence reads: CASSPGQVSGELFF. Written as DNA, the CDR3 is TGTGCCAGCAGCCCGGGACAGGTCTCCGGGGAGCTGTTTTTT.

This clonotype was observed a handful of times. The genes are TRBV7-2 and TRBJ2-1, with 7 bases lining up with TRBD2. The CDR3 covers 15 residues. From germline, CDR1 is SGHTA and CDR2 FQGNSA. V shed 3 bases and J 5 bases; nucleotides not matched to a gene: 7. The CDR3 region is CASSFQAGPDNEQFF. The CDR3, as DNA: TGTGCCAGCAGCTTTCAAGCGGGGCCAGACAATGAGCAGTTCTTC. The full variable domain, in which reference TRBV7-2 and TRBJ2-1 provide the parts outside the CDR3, is GAGVSQSPSNKVTEKGKDVELRCDPISGHTALYWYRQSLGQGLEFLIYFQGNSAPDKSGLPSDRFSAERTGGSVSTLTIQRTQQEDSAVYLCASSFQAGPDNEQFFGPGTRLTVL.

The sample holds one count of this clonotype. The J gene is TRBJ2-1, the V gene TRBV7-9; weak D call: TRBD1 (6 bases). Looked up from germline, CDR1 is SEHNR and CDR2 is FQNEAQ (reference sequence). Trimming took off 5 bases at V and 3 bases at J, with 17 bases between the two ends. The CDR3 totals 16 residues. The CDR3: CASSILDSGDYNEQFF. Written as DNA, the CDR3 is TGTGCCAGCAGCATCTTGGACAGTGGGGACTACAATGAGCAGTTCTTC.

This rearrangement joins TRBV5-1 to TRBJ1-4; 7 nucleotides match TRBD1. With 5 bases clipped from V and 5 bases from J, the junction kept 6 bases outside the gene matches. The CDR3 is 14 amino acids. The germline CDR1 and CDR2 sequences are SGHRS and YFSETQ. The CDR3 DNA follows: TGCGCCAGCAGTCAGGACAGGCTAAATGAAAAACTGTTTTTT. This encodes CASSQDRLNEKLFF.